These 19 T cell receptor beta chains were all obtained from the same sample, sequenced in a study of blood T cell repertoires in COVID-19. The table came from immunoSEQ multiplex PCR; TCRdb's copy has only in-frame clones and leaves some out. This table has about 46,000 clones, approximately 82% appearing once. Sample: peripheral blood. Receptor source: a woman at least 80 years old with acute or convalescent COVID-19.

This clone has a handful of counts. The V and J genes are TRBV2 and TRBJ2-5; weak D call: TRBD2 (5 bases). Germline CDR1 reads SNHLY; CDR2 reads FYNNEI. The CDR3 is 10 residues long. The V gene lost 4 bases and the J gene lost 9 bases, with 6 bases spanning the gap. CDR3 nucleotides: TGTGCCAGCAGTGTGGAGGCCCAGTACTTC. Protein: CASSVEAQYF.

The J gene is TRBJ1-2, the V gene TRBV19, with D possibly matching TRBD1 (5 bases). This CDR3 has 12 amino acids. From germline, CDR1 is LNHDA and CDR2 SQIVND (reference sequence). Trimming removed 10 bases at V and 4 bases at J, with 13 bases between. The CDR3 is CATRAGGYGYTF. The DNA of the CDR3 is TGTGCCACTAGAGCGGGGGGCTATGGCTACACCTTC.

The J gene is TRBJ2-7, the V gene TRBV27; 10 nucleotides agree with TRBD1. From germline, CDR1 is MNHEY and CDR2 SMNVEV (reference sequence). This CDR3 spans 15 amino acids. V lost 5 bases, J lost 0 bases, and 4 bases stayed unmatched. The CDR3 spells CASSNRDRGSYEQYF. The CDR3 region has the DNA TGTGCCAGCAGTAACCGGGACAGGGGCTCCTACGAGCAGTACTTC.

The chain couples TRBV24-1 to TRBJ2-7, with D possibly matching TRBD1 (7 bases). Germline assignment: CDR1 KGHDR and CDR2 SFDVKD. The CDR3 spans 19 residues. V lost 0 bases and J 3 bases, leaving 23 bases between the germline ends. In nucleotides, the CDR3 is TGTGCCACCAGTGATTTGCACAGGTGTTTCGGGGGACAGTACTACGAGCAGTACTTC. Encoded protein: CATSDLHRCFGGQYYEQYF.

The chain couples TRBV10-1 to TRBJ2-5, with D possibly being TRBD2 (6 bases). The CDR3 runs to 15 residues. Germline CDR1 reads WNHNN; CDR2 reads SYGVQD (reference sequence). The V gene lost 2 bases and the J gene lost 3 bases, with 13 bases spanning the gap. The chain's CDR3 is CASSEISGPEETQYF. For the CDR3, the DNA is TGCGCCAGCAGTGAGATAAGCGGGCCTGAAGAGACCCAGTACTTC.

This rearrangement joins TRBV4-1 to TRBJ1-2; D may be TRBD1 (5 bases). V was shortened by 1 base and J by 5 bases, with 20 bases between the two germline ends. The CDR3 runs 17 residues. Germline CDR1 MGHRA, CDR2 YSYEKL. This CDR3 reads CASSQVAWGEPGYGYTF. The CDR3 DNA reads as TGCGCCAGCAGCCAAGTGGCTTGGGGGGAGCCGGGGTATGGCTACACCTTC.

CDR3 sequence (DNA): TGTGCCAGCAGCTTAGACCTACGCAGGGTCTATGGCTACACCTTC. Amino acid sequence: CASSLDLRRVYGYTF. The chain links TRBV11-2 to TRBJ1-2; TRBD1 is a possible D gene (5 bases). The V gene lost 0 bases and the J gene lost 4 bases, with 12 bases spanning the gap. CDR1 and CDR2 (germline): SGHAT, FQNNGV. The CDR3 extends over 15 amino acids.

This sequence joins TRBV19 and TRBJ1-4, with D maybe TRBD1 (6 bases). CDR1 LNHDA and CDR2 SQIVND come from the germline V gene (reference sequence). V was clipped by 7 bases and J by 6 bases, with 21 bases between them. The CDR3 has 16 residues. CDR3 DNA: TGTGCCAGTACCCAAGAACCCGACAGGAGAGATGAAAAACTGTTTTTT. It codes for CASTQEPDRRDEKLFF.

The V gene is TRBV11-2, the J gene TRBJ1-2; D is uncertain. The V and J ends lost 4 bases and 2 bases respectively, with 5 bases between them. There are 12 residues in the CDR3. The V gene's germline CDR1 is SGHAT and CDR2 FQNNGV. The CDR3, as DNA: TGTGCCAGCAGCTCCCAGAACTATGGCTACACCTTC. It translates to CASSSQNYGYTF.

The V call is TRBV7-6, the J call TRBJ1-5; D is perhaps TRBD1 (5 bases). Germline CDR1 reads SGHVS; CDR2 reads FNYEAQ. CDR3 length: 16 residues. Trimming pared 2 bases from V and 5 bases from J, leaving 16 bases between. Here the CDR3 reads CASSLNSGGAYQPQHF. In DNA form, the CDR3 reads TGTGCCAGCAGCTTAAACTCGGGGGGAGCTTATCAGCCCCAGCATTTT.

J is TRBJ1-1 and V is TRBV7-9; D remains unclear. Per germline, CDR1 SEHNR and CDR2 FQNEAQ (reference sequence). The CDR3 contains 14 residues. Trimming cost V 8 bases and J 3 bases, with 16 bases left between them. In DNA form, the CDR3 reads TGTGCCAGCTCACTCACCTCTACCTACACTGAAGCTTTCTTT. Its protein product is CASSLTSTYTEAFF. The whole variable domain, filled in from reference TRBV7-9 and TRBJ1-1, reads DTGVSQNPRHKITKRGQNVTFRCDPISEHNRLYWYRQTLGQGPEFLTYFQNEAQLEKSRLLSDRFSAERPKGSFSTLEIQRTEQGDSAMYLCASSLTSTYTEAFFGQGTRLTVV.

The J gene is TRBJ2-7, the V gene TRBV11-2, with TRBD2 identical over 7 bases. V shed 1 base and J 3 bases; nucleotides not matched to a gene: 9. The CDR3 consists of 16 residues. Germline lookup yields CDR1 SGHAT and CDR2 FQNNGV. The CDR3 is CASSLVSGGGIYEQYF. CDR3 bases: TGTGCCAGCAGCTTAGTTTCTGGGGGGGGGATCTACGAGCAGTACTTC.

The J gene is TRBJ2-5, the V gene TRBV21-1; the D call TRBD2 from the table was never checked on the DNA. TRBV21-1 is a known pseudogene. This CDR3 is 18 amino acids long. The DNA for the CDR3 is TGTGCCAGCACGCCCTGCGTTCCGATTAGCGGGGAACAAGAGACCCAGTACTTC. The encoded protein is CASTPCVPISGEQETQYF.

The chain uses TRBV4-1 and TRBJ1-1; possibly TRBD1 for D (5 bases). Between the trimmed V and J ends, which lost 0 bases and 1 base, there was a span of 21 bases. The CDR3 contains 19 residues. Germline loops: CDR1 MGHRA, CDR2 YSYEKL. CDR3 coding DNA: TGCGCCAGCAGCCAAGATCAGTGGTTAAGACAGCTAAGGAACACTGAAGCTTTCTTT. This codes for CASSQDQWLRQLRNTEAFF.

The CDR3 coding sequence is TGTGCCAGCAGCCCTCGGGACAAACGAAACACCGGGGAGCTGTTTTTT. Its protein is CASSPRDKRNTGELFF. The chain combines TRBV9 with TRBJ2-2, with D possibly being TRBD1 (6 bases). Germline V CDR1 and CDR2: SGDLS, YYNGEE. CDR3 length equals 16 residues. The V and J ends lost 4 bases and 2 bases respectively, with 15 bases between them.

This chain links TRBV12-5 with TRBJ1-1; no reliable D call. Germline V lookup: CDR1 LGHNT, CDR2 FRNRAP. This CDR3 comprises 13 residues. V was cut by 4 bases and J by 5 bases, with 11 bases left in between. DNA for the CDR3: TGTGCTAGTGGTTCAACGCTCGGTACTGAAGCTTTCTTT. Residues: CASGSTLGTEAFF.

This clone was observed a handful of times. The chain joins TRBV30 to TRBJ2-7, with 8 positions matching TRBD1. In germline, CDR1 is GTSNPN, CDR2 SVGIG (reference sequence). This CDR3 region has 14 residues. CDR3 amino acids: CAYHADRELYEQYF. In DNA, the CDR3 is TGTGCTTACCACGCGGACAGGGAGCTCTACGAGCAGTACTTC.

The count of this clone is one. The chain recombines TRBV7-6 with TRBJ1-3; a weak D match, TRBD1 (6 bases). The V end lost 6 bases, the J end lost 1 base, and 13 bases lay between the germline ends. This CDR3 is 15 amino acids long. Germline V lookup: CDR1 SGHVS, CDR2 FNYEAQ. The CDR3 DNA follows: TGTGCCAGCAGTCCATACGGGACATCTGGAAACACCATATATTTT. Its protein is CASSPYGTSGNTIYF.

This clone was seen once. The gene calls are TRBV11-1 and TRBJ2-6; TRBD1 is a possible D gene (5 bases). Trimming took 4 bases from V and 2 from J, leaving 12 bases between them. The CDR3 is 16 residues long. CDR1 and CDR2 (germline): SGHAT, FQDESV (reference sequence). The CDR3 coding sequence is TGTGCCAGCAGCTCTCAGGGATCTGCTGGGGCCAACGTCCTGACTTTC. This codes for CASSSQGSAGANVLTF.